The source of this TCR beta chain is a study of beta chain features in type 1 diabetes. The J segment lost 6 bases and the V segment lost 0 bases, leaving 5 bases of the junction unmatched. The CDR3 runs 15 residues. Germline V gene data show CDR1 as SGDLS and CDR2 as YYNGEE. Every donor had blood drawn once into heparin, 90 to 150 mL on average. The purity of all sorted populations exceeded 98%. Expressed TCRB transcripts were sequenced, since all the RNA that had been isolated was reverse transcribed. The study sequenced naive, central memory and regulatory T cell samples to an average of about 3.6 million reads. Produced via immunoSEQ multiplex PCR; TCRdb's table is partial and in-frame only. This table has around 400,000 clones, around 16% appearing once.

Material for sequencing was naive CD4+ T cells from blood. The chain recombines TRBV9 with TRBJ2-1; 8 bases are shared with TRBD1. The source of this sequence is a young woman in good health. The CDR3 loop reads CASSVVGRGLNEQFF. The DNA for the CDR3 is TGTGCCAGCAGCGTAGTGGGCAGGGGGCTCAATGAGCAGTTCTTC.